These 25 T cell receptor beta chains were sequenced from one sample in a study of cytomegalovirus exposure and HLA in healthy donors. The PCR made use of 60 Vbeta and 13 Jbeta primers. This table comes from immunoSEQ multiplex PCR, and its TCRdb copy is limited to in-frame clones, with some not included. This sample has more than 100,000 clones, with about 77% found just once. The material sequenced was PBMCs. The receptors come from a woman aged 40-49 years in good health and CMV-seronegative.

This sequence joins TRBV27 and TRBJ1-1; TRBD1 matches at 9 bases. The CDR3 runs to 16 residues. V shed 5 bases and J 1 base; nucleotides not matched to a gene: 8. The germline V gene encodes CDR1 MNHEY and CDR2 SMNVEV (reference sequence). The chain's CDR3 is CASSRRTGEGNTEAFF. CDR3 DNA: TGTGCCAGCAGTAGACGGACAGGGGAAGGGAACACTGAAGCTTTCTTT.

On this clone: The same CDR3 can be traced to other DNA sequences in this sample. The rearrangement links TRBV2 to TRBJ1-1; D remains ambiguous. The CDR3 loop spans 14 amino acids. Germline V gives CDR1 SNHLY, CDR2 FYNNEI. The V gene lost 4 bases and the J gene lost 0 bases, with 9 bases spanning the gap. CDR3 sequence (DNA): TGTGCCAGCAGTGGGCAACCCATGAACACTGAAGCTTTCTTT. It translates to CASSGQPMNTEAFF.

The chain uses TRBV7-6 and TRBJ1-5; 10 bases map to TRBD1. CDR1 and CDR2 from the germline V gene are SGHVS and FNYEAQ. The J segment lost 6 bases and the V segment lost 5 bases, leaving 22 bases of the junction unmatched. The CDR3 runs to 20 residues. The CDR3 DNA follows: TGTGCCAGCAGCCCCCCTGTGGGTAGACAGGGGGCCGGTAAGAGTCAGCCCCAGCATTTT. It specifies CASSPPVGRQGAGKSQPQHF.

The chain joins TRBV5-1 to TRBJ1-1; perhaps TRBD1 as D (6 bases). V was cut by 2 bases and J by 3 bases, with 11 bases left in between. The CDR3 sequence is 14 residues long. The germline V gene has CDR1 SGHRS and CDR2 YFSETQ. For the CDR3, the DNA is TGCGCCAGCAGCTTACAGGGAGCGGACACTGAAGCTTTCTTT. It encodes CASSLQGADTEAFF.

The chain combines TRBV5-4 with TRBJ2-5; tentative D call: TRBD1 (5 bases). Germline V gene sequence: CDR1 SGHNT, CDR2 YYREEE (reference sequence). The V end lost 0 bases, the J end lost 4 bases, and 13 bases lay between the germline ends. The CDR3 spans 15 residues. The CDR3 protein is CASSLVSRQRETQYF. The CDR3 DNA follows: TGTGCCAGCAGCTTGGTGAGCCGACAGAGAGAGACCCAGTACTTC.

The rearrangement links TRBV4-3 to TRBJ2-1; 8 bases are a match to TRBD2. V lost 4 bases to trimming and J lost 1 base; unmatched junction nucleotides: 0. Germline V gives CDR1 LGHNA, CDR2 YSLEER. The CDR3 consists of 14 residues. The chain's CDR3 is CASSPGGSYNEQFF. In DNA form, the CDR3 reads TGCGCCAGCAGCCCGGGGGGGTCCTACAATGAGCAGTTCTTC.

The genes are TRBV4-1 and TRBJ2-3; TRBD1 aligns across 7 bases. Germline trimming cut 0 bases from V and 5 bases from J; bases unmatched to any gene: 5. The germline gives CDR1 MGHRA, CDR2 YSYEKL. The CDR3 consists of 15 residues. This CDR3 reads CASSQDQQGRDTQYF. CDR3 sequence (DNA): TGCGCCAGCAGCCAAGATCAACAGGGGAGAGATACGCAGTATTTT.

The chain employs TRBV27 and TRBJ1-5; D is unresolved. Trimming took 4 bases from V and 7 from J, leaving 14 bases between them. The length of the CDR3 is 14 residues. The V gene's germline CDR1 is MNHEY and CDR2 SMNVEV (reference sequence). CDR3 residues: CASSYADGSQPQHF. In nucleotides, the CDR3 is TGTGCCAGCAGTTACGCGGATGGGAGCCAGCCCCAGCATTTT.

The chain uses TRBV6-6 and TRBJ2-7, with 11 bases identical to TRBD2. V lost 7 bases to trimming and J lost 4 bases; unmatched junction nucleotides: 3. Germline V gene sequence: CDR1 MNHNY, CDR2 SVGAGI (reference sequence). The CDR3 consists of 13 residues. The CDR3 here is CASTPSGRYEQYF. In nucleotides, the CDR3 is TGTGCCAGCACCCCTAGCGGGAGGTACGAGCAGTACTTC.

The J gene is TRBJ2-7, the V gene TRBV6-5, with TRBD1 matching over 9 bases. CDR1 is MNHEY and CDR2 is SVGAGI in the germline V gene. The CDR3 totals 14 residues. Trimming at V came to 6 bases and at J to 6 bases, leaving 9 bases not matched to a gene. The CDR3: CASRGTGKFLEQYF. As DNA, the CDR3 is TGTGCCAGCAGGGGGACAGGGAAATTTCTCGAGCAGTACTTC.

This chain joins TRBV7-3 and TRBJ1-1; D is unclear. V was clipped by 4 bases and J by 0 bases, with 6 bases between them. This CDR3 has 13 residues. Germline V gives CDR1 SGHTA, CDR2 FQGTGA. Written as DNA, the CDR3 is TGTGCCAGCAGCTCCTTTATGAACACTGAAGCTTTCTTT. It codes for CASSSFMNTEAFF.

The chain is built from TRBV28 and TRBJ1-1; 9 bases are shared with TRBD1. Germline V gene data show CDR1 as MDHEN and CDR2 as SYDVKM. With 7 bases clipped from V and 1 base from J, the junction kept 7 bases outside the gene matches. The CDR3 loop spans 15 amino acids. The CDR3 nucleotides read TGTGCCAGCATCGAACAGGGGGCCAGGAACACTGAAGCTTTCTTT. It codes for CASIEQGARNTEAFF.

The J gene is TRBJ1-4, the V gene TRBV5-1; possibly TRBD1 for D (6 bases). The CDR3 runs 14 residues. The V and J ends lost 4 bases and 2 bases respectively, with 9 bases between them. CDR1 SGHRS and CDR2 YFSETQ come from the germline V gene. The CDR3 reads CASSNRETNEKLFF. The DNA of the CDR3 is TGCGCCAGCAGCAACAGGGAGACTAATGAAAAACTGTTTTTT.

The J gene is TRBJ2-5, the V gene TRBV5-1, with a weak D call TRBD1 (8 bases). Germline values: CDR1 SGHRS, CDR2 YFSETQ. V was cut by 0 bases and J by 5 bases, with 11 bases left in between. This CDR3 is built from 14 residues. CDR3 nucleotides: TGCGCCAGCAGCTTGGTACAGGGGGGGGAGACCCAGTACTTC. Translating it yields CASSLVQGGETQYF.

V usage is TRBV6-1 and J usage is TRBJ1-1; no firm D call. Germline V lookup: CDR1 MNHNS, CDR2 SASEGT. The CDR3 has 14 amino acids. Trimming pared 4 bases from V and 1 base from J, leaving 10 bases between. CDR3 in amino acids: CASSAGSKNTEAFF. Here the CDR3 DNA reads TGTGCCAGCAGTGCAGGCAGCAAGAACACTGAAGCTTTCTTT.

This sequence joins TRBV15 and TRBJ2-1; 11 bases fit TRBD2. Germline V gene lookup returns CDR1 LNHNV and CDR2 YYDKDF (reference sequence). J lost 4 bases, V lost 1 base, and 0 bases had no gene match. The CDR3 runs 15 residues. The CDR3 protein is CATSRASGGYNEQFF. CDR3 sequence (DNA): TGTGCCACCAGCAGAGCTAGCGGGGGGTACAATGAGCAGTTCTTC.

The rearrangement joins TRBV6-5 to TRBJ1-1, with no clear D. The V end was cut by 7 bases, the J end by 1 base, with 10 bases between. Looked up from germline, CDR1 is MNHEY and CDR2 is SVGAGI. The CDR3 consists of 13 residues. This CDR3 is CASNSPGNTEAFF. DNA for the CDR3: TGTGCCAGCAACTCACCGGGGAACACTGAAGCTTTCTTT.

The chain carries TRBV10-1 and TRBJ2-3, with 9 bases matching TRBD2. In germline, CDR1 is WNHNN, CDR2 SYGVQD (reference sequence). J was trimmed by 3 bases and V by 0 bases; bases with no gene match: 7. The CDR3 covers 17 residues. CDR3 sequence reads: CASSESRRGLATDTQYF. The CDR3 coding sequence is TGCGCCAGCAGTGAGTCACGACGGGGACTAGCAACAGATACGCAGTATTTT.

The J gene is TRBJ1-1, the V gene TRBV4-1, with 9 bases identical to TRBD1. This CDR3 spans 14 amino acids. CDR1 and CDR2 from the germline V gene are MGHRA and YSYEKL. The trim removed 4 bases at V and 1 base at J, leaving 1 base unmatched. The chain's CDR3 is CASSLGQGNTEAFF. The CDR3 DNA reads TGCGCCAGCAGCCTGGGACAGGGGAACACTGAAGCTTTCTTT.

DNA for the CDR3: TGTGCCAGCAGCCGGGGAGGTGCCGGGGATAAGCAGTACTTC. Its protein is CASSRGGAGDKQYF. V is TRBV6-1 and J is TRBJ2-7; TRBD2 might be the D (6 bases). With 6 bases removed from V and 8 bases from J, the gap between germline ends came to 20 bases. The CDR3 is 14 residues long. Per germline, CDR1 MNHNS and CDR2 SASEGT.

In its sample, this clone was seen a few times. Germline is not matched at one junction end, which may reflect a read error. J is TRBJ1-3 and V is TRBV7-7; the D is unclear. The length of the CDR3 is 13 residues. Looked up from germline, CDR1 is SSHAT and CDR2 is FNYEAQ (reference sequence). The CDR3 coding sequence is TGTGCTAGCAGCCCCAACTCTGGAAACACCATATATTTT. This gives the protein CASSPNSGNTIYF.

This rearrangement joins TRBV30 to TRBJ1-2; D remains ambiguous. Germline V CDR1 and CDR2: GTSNPN, SVGIG (reference sequence). Trimming removed 4 bases at V and 3 bases at J, with 6 bases between. The CDR3 is 11 amino acids. The CDR3 is CAWTTDYGYTF. Here the CDR3 DNA reads TGTGCCTGGACAACAGACTATGGCTACACCTTC.

This rearrangement joins TRBV12-5 to TRBJ2-2, with D unresolved. The germline V and J ends were trimmed by 4 bases and 4 bases, with 4 bases remaining between them. The germline V gene has CDR1 LGHNT and CDR2 FRNRAP. The CDR3 spans 12 residues. The CDR3 is CASGSFTGELFF. CDR3 DNA sequence: TGTGCTAGTGGTTCGTTCACCGGGGAGCTGTTTTTT.

This clone has only a few counts. This chain links TRBV6-1 with TRBJ1-3; 8 positions agree with TRBD1. Germline values: CDR1 MNHNS, CDR2 SASEGT. The CDR3 totals 15 residues. The trim removed 0 bases at V and 4 bases at J, leaving 2 bases unmatched. The CDR3 here is CASSEAGQGGNTIYF. The CDR3 DNA is TGTGCCAGCAGTGAAGCAGGACAGGGAGGAAACACCATATATTTT.

This clone was observed a few times. This chain links TRBV27 with TRBJ1-1, with D possibly matching TRBD1 (5 bases). V was cut by 4 bases and J by 0 bases, with 15 bases left in between. Germline lookup yields CDR1 MNHEY and CDR2 SMNVEV (reference sequence). The CDR3 is made up of 16 amino acids. This CDR3 reads CASSSDGGVMNTEAFF. As DNA, the CDR3 is TGTGCCAGCAGTTCGGACGGGGGGGTCATGAACACTGAAGCTTTCTTT.